The TCR beta chain under discussion was sequenced for a study of beta chain features in type 1 diabetes (dated 2018 in TCRdb). With respect to the entire study: No differences in mean age, gender distribution, total cell number or subset yield were found between patients and healthy donors. In the study, recently diagnosed type 1 diabetes patients and matched healthy donors were compared on the TCRB repertoires of their sorted circulating CD4+ T cell subsets. Across all samples, 90 million to 130 million sorted cells were examined, and cell number per subset correlated strongly with RNA yield. Naive and central memory subsets were obtained from all 30 or so donors, but regulatory and stem cell-like memory subsets were isolated from only 8 patients and roughly 8 healthy donors. General findings and caveats noted by the study authors: At VDJ recombination sites, patients with type 1 diabetes made fewer insertions and deleted more nucleotides, a pattern implying thymic rearrangement abnormalities. Shorter templates might have been favored by PCR, but patient and control samples were amplified and corrected together, so both groups would have been affected equally by any skew. The naive, central memory and regulatory TCRB repertoires appeared to resemble one another more closely among patients than among healthy donors. A moderate but significant shortening of TCRB CDR3 length was observed in type 1 diabetes patients in all four CD4+ subsets. Because cDNA was sequenced instead of genomic DNA, highly expressing activated cells could be over-represented, though the groups showed no difference in activation or CD3 levels. Because the HLA sub-analyses included only small numbers of individuals, any influence of HLA type on TCRB rearrangement was left unresolved.

This clone appeared a few times. Which antigen it targets is not known. There are no base qualities to consult, and no much larger clone falls within one base. The V and J ends are trimmed by 4 bases and 2 bases, leaving 12 bases between them. The CDR3, cysteine through phenylalanine, is 14 amino acids long. Only CDR3 DNA remains: 42 bases, in frame from the first base. CDR1 SQVTM and CDR2 ANQGSEA were looked up in the germline V gene. Each donor gave one peripheral blood draw, roughly 0.11 L on average, collected into heparinised tubes. A BD FACSAria II was used to sort naive, central memory, regulatory and stem cell-like memory CD4+ T cells with a panel that included CD45RO, CCR7, CD25, CD127, CD95 and CD27. All sorted populations exceeded 95% purity. PBMCs were isolated immediately by Lymphoprep density gradient centrifugation and stained directly without culture. To minimize batch effects, samples were stained and sorted in pairs, one healthy donor with one patient per experiment.

All of the isolated RNA was reverse transcribed with the High Capacity cDNA Reverse Transcription Kit, so expressed TCRB transcripts were sequenced. Deep immunoSEQ sequencing was performed on naive, central memory and regulatory T cell samples, with an average of around 3.4 million total reads per sample. After sorted cells were lysed in RLT buffer, RNA was extracted with DNase-treated RNeasy Micro or Mini kits, with the choice depending on cell number. To prevent cross-contamination, every cell subset was processed on its own, while patient and healthy donor samples were processed together. The immunoSEQ multiplex PCR was used to amplify TCRB sequences from cDNA, generating 87-bp fragments that spanned the CDR3 region. Amplicons were sequenced on the Illumina HiSeq platform. From the authors' description of their analysis: Synthetic template baselines were used to correct PCR bias computationally, reads within Hamming distance 2 were collapsed, and singletons that could not be merged were discarded. Reads were aligned to IMGT to assign V, D and J genes, CDR3 length, and insertions or deletions at six rearrangement sites. Clonotype counts were normalized to sorted cell number within each subset before computing true diversity and Gini coefficients with the tcR R package. Repertoire sharing was quantified using the overlap coefficient calculated on TCRB nucleotide sequences. The table comes from immuneACCESS by way of TCRdb, which keeps in-frame sequences with V and J called. Part of the clones is missing from these tables; in studies checked, under half for an unresolved V gene and the rest for unknown reasons. V, J and clone size were drawn from that table, and D and trimming were deduced from the DNA. This sample has some 250,000 clones in its table, and roughly 30% of those were observed once. Approximately 4% of the sample lies in the top ten.

The receptor was isolated from a man under 40 in good health. The chain links TRBV29-1 with TRBJ2-1; a tentative D match to TRBD2 spans 6 bases. Sequenced sample: central memory CD4+ T cells from blood. The encoded CDR3 is CSVGSGGTYNEQFF. The nucleotides read TGCAGCGTTGGGTCCGGGGGTACCTACAATGAGCAGTTCTTC.